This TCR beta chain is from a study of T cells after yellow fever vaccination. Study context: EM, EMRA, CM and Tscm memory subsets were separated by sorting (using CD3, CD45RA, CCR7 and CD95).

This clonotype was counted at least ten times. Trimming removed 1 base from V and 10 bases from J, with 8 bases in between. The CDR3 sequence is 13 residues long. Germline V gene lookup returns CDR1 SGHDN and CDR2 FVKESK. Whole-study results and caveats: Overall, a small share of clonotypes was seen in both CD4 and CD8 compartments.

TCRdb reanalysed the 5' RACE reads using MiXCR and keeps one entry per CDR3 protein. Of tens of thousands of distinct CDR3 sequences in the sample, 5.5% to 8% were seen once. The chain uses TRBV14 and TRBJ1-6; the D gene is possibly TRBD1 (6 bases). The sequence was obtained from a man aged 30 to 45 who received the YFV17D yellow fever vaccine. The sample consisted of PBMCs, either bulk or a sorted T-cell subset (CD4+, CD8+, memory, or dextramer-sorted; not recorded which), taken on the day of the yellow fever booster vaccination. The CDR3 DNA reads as TGTGCCAGCAGCCAAGTAGGGGGGTCACCCCTCCACTTT. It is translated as CASSQVGGSPLHF.